Listed below are T cell receptor beta chains from one sample, sequenced in a study of shared clonotypes between healthy human individuals. Produced via immunoSEQ multiplex PCR; TCRdb's table is partial and in-frame only. The sample lists 2 million to 2.5 million clones, approximately 93% occurring once. Sample: naive CD4+ T cells from PBMCs. The receptors shown here come from a man in his late teens or twenties in good health. Some clones in this sample may be carry-over from other donors' samples. Both conserved end residues are part of each CDR3. D genes are given only for firm matches. The size of a clone is reported for some rows only, either as once, few or many, or as a class for expanded clones.

v_call,d_call,j_call,clone_size,cdr3_nt,cdr3_aa
TRBV14,NA,TRBJ2-7,NA,TGTGCCAGCAGCCGTTATTCCCATAGCGGAACCTACGAGCAGTACTTC,CASSRYSHSGTYEQYF
TRBV18,NA,TRBJ2-7,NA,TGTGCCAGCTCACCACCGGGGCTCTCGTACGAGCAGTACTTC,CASSPPGLSYEQYF
TRBV10-2,NA,TRBJ1-1,few,TGCGCCAGCAGCCTTCAGGCGAACACTGAAGCTTTCTTT,CASSLQANTEAFF
TRBV7-9,NA,TRBJ2-1,NA,TGTGCCAGCATAATCCCGGGTCCCTACAATGAGCAGTTCTTC,CASIIPGPYNEQFF
TRBV7-3,NA,TRBJ1-1,NA,TGTGCCAGCAGCTTCGTGGGCGCAGACACTGAAGCTTTCTTT,CASSFVGADTEAFF
TRBV7-2,NA,TRBJ1-5,NA,TGTGCCAGCAGCTTACAAGGGGATCAGCCCCAGCATTTT,CASSLQGDQPQHF
TRBV5-5,NA,TRBJ1-1,NA,TGTGCCAGCAGCCCCGTAGGGGGTTCCACTGAAGCTTTCTTT,CASSPVGGSTEAFF
TRBV5-4,NA,TRBJ1-1,NA,TGTGCCAGCAGCTTGGTGGGGGCCTACACTGAAGCTTTCTTT,CASSLVGAYTEAFF
TRBV4-1,NA,TRBJ2-4,once,TGCGCCAGCAGCCACTTCAGCCAAACAGCCAAAAACATTCAGTACTTC,CASSHFSQTAKNIQYF
TRBV5-5,NA,TRBJ1-1,few,TGTGCCAGCAGCTTGTCCGGCTATGAAGCTTTCTTT,CASSLSGYEAFF
TRBV30,TRBD1,TRBJ1-1,NA,TGTGCCTGGTCCTCACAGGGGGGCACTGAAGCTTTCTTT,CAWSSQGGTEAFF
TRBV6-6,TRBD1,TRBJ2-1,NA,TGTGCCACCACAAGGGGACAGGGTATCAATGAGCAGTTCTTC,CATTRGQGINEQFF
TRBV6-5,NA,TRBJ2-3,NA,TGTGCCAGCACCACGCCCGGGGCAGATACGCAGTATTTT,CASTTPGADTQYF
TRBV19,NA,TRBJ1-1,NA,TGTGCCAGTAGTTGGTCTGGTCTGACTGAAGCTTTCTTT,CASSWSGLTEAFF
TRBV6-1,NA,TRBJ2-7,NA,TGTGCCAGCAGTGGCCGGAACTCCTACGAGCAGTACTTC,CASSGRNSYEQYF
TRBV6-1,NA,TRBJ1-4,NA,TGTGCCAGCAGTGAAGCGGAACAAGTGCGGGGGGCTAATGAAAAACTGTTTTTT,CASSEAEQVRGANEKLFF
TRBV7-9,NA,TRBJ1-2,NA,TGTGCCAGCAGCTTAGGGTCGCTTCGGGGACCGACACAGAACTATGGCTACACCTTC,CASSLGSLRGPTQNYGYTF
TRBV28,NA,TRBJ1-4,NA,TGTGCCAGCAGTTTAGGGCCCAGGGGTAATGAAAAACTGTTTTTT,CASSLGPRGNEKLFF
TRBV5-4,NA,TRBJ2-1,NA,TGTGCCAGCAGCCGCGGAGGAACGGGCAATGAGCAGTTCTTC,CASSRGGTGNEQFF
TRBV27,NA,TRBJ2-3,NA,TGTGCCAGCAAACCCGTGACATTAACAGATACGCAGTATTTT,CASKPVTLTDTQYF
TRBV6-1,NA,TRBJ1-3,NA,TGTGCCAGCAATGATCGGCAGGGAGGGCAGAGCTCTGGAAACACCATATATTTT,CASNDRQGGQSSGNTIYF
TRBV5-5,NA,TRBJ2-7,NA,TGTGCCAGCAGCTTCGGGCCACCCGGTCCCTACGAGCAGTACTTC,CASSFGPPGPYEQYF
TRBV14,NA,TRBJ2-1,NA,TGTGCCAGCAGCCAAGTACCTGGGGAGCAGTTCTTC,CASSQVPGEQFF
TRBV28,TRBD2,TRBJ2-1,NA,TGTGCCAGCAGGGGGACTAGCGGGAGGCTGAGCTCCTACAATGAGCAGTTCTTC,CASRGTSGRLSSYNEQFF
TRBV5-6,TRBD2,TRBJ2-1,NA,TGTGCCAGCAGCTCTCTTCGGGAGGGCCTTGAGCAGCAGTTCTTC,CASSSLREGLEQQFF
TRBV9,TRBD1,TRBJ1-1,NA,TGTGCCAGCAGCGAAGGGGGCAGAATGAACACTGAAGCTTTCTTT,CASSEGGRMNTEAFF
TRBV28,NA,TRBJ1-6,NA,TGTGCCAGCAGTTTATGGGAATCACCCCTCCACTTT,CASSLWESPLHF
TRBV6-1,TRBD1,TRBJ2-7,NA,TGTGCCAGCACCCCACGACAGGGTTCGGGCGAGCAGTACTTC,CASTPRQGSGEQYF
TRBV5-1,NA,TRBJ1-4,NA,TGCGCCAGCAGCCCTTACTCGGGAACTAATGAAAAACTGTTTTTT,CASSPYSGTNEKLFF
TRBV6-1,NA,TRBJ1-1,few,TGTGCCAGCAGAACGACGGCAGGGAACACTGAAGCTTTCTTT,CASRTTAGNTEAFF
TRBV6-6,NA,TRBJ1-4,few,TGTGCCAGCAGTTACTCGGAGGAAAAACTGTTTTTT,CASSYSEEKLFF
TRBV7-3,NA,TRBJ1-1,NA,TGTGCCAGCAGCGACGGTGTCAGTAACACTGAAGCTTTCTTT,CASSDGVSNTEAFF
TRBV30,NA,TRBJ2-2,once,TGTGCCTGTCACCAGGACGGCGGCGGGGAGCTGTTTTTT,CACHQDGGGELFF
TRBV4-1,NA,TRBJ1-3,NA,TGCGCCAGCAGCCAAGATTTGTACACCATATATTTT,CASSQDLYTIYF
TRBV28,NA,TRBJ1-4,NA,TGTGCCAGCAGTTTATGGCAAGAAAAACTGTTTTTT,CASSLWQEKLFF
TRBV6-5,NA,TRBJ1-5,NA,TGTGCCAGCAGTTACTCTAGGGTAGGACAGCCCCAGCATTTT,CASSYSRVGQPQHF
TRBV7-3,TRBD1,TRBJ1-1,NA,TGTGCCAGCATTAACCCGACAGGGGCGACTGAAGCTTTCTTT,CASINPTGATEAFF
TRBV21-1,NA,TRBJ2-2,NA,TGTGCCAGCAGCAAAGTTTCCGGCGTAGCGGGAGAAAACACCGGGGAGCTGTTTTTT,CASSKVSGVAGENTGELFF
TRBV7-2,TRBD1,TRBJ2-7,NA,TGTGCCAGCATCATGACAGGGCTCTCCTACGAGCAGTACTTC,CASIMTGLSYEQYF
TRBV10-2,NA,TRBJ2-5,NA,TGCGCCAGCAGTGTGTTCGTCGGAGGGAAGGGCAGAGAGACCCAGTACTTC,CASSVFVGGKGRETQYF
TRBV2,NA,TRBJ2-7,once,TGTGCCAGCAAGGGTCGGTATGTAGCAGACTACGAGCAGTACTTC,CASKGRYVADYEQYF
TRBV5-1,NA,TRBJ1-2,NA,TGCGCCAGCAGCTTGGGGGAAGGCTACACCTTC,CASSLGEGYTF
TRBV28,NA,TRBJ2-2,NA,TGTGCCAGCGTGTCAGGCCACACCGGGGAGCTGTTTTTT,CASVSGHTGELFF
TRBV7-9,NA,TRBJ1-5,once,TGTGCCAGCAGCCCAGGCGTGGTTGGAGGGAACAATCAGCCCCAGCATTTT,CASSPGVVGGNNQPQHF
TRBV6-1,TRBD2,TRBJ2-7,NA,TGTGCCAGTGACATTTTTAGCGGGAGCTACGAGCAGTACTTC,CASDIFSGSYEQYF
TRBV27,NA,TRBJ1-1,NA,TGTGCCAGCACTAGTGGGACACTGAACACTGAAGCTTTCTTT,CASTSGTLNTEAFF
TRBV2,NA,TRBJ2-3,NA,TGTGCCAGCCGGACTCGAATATACACAGATACGCAGTATTTT,CASRTRIYTDTQYF
TRBV2,NA,TRBJ2-7,NA,TGTGCCAGCTGTAGACTGTTAATAGATAACGAGCAGTACTTC,CASCRLLIDNEQYF
TRBV28,TRBD1,TRBJ1-2,NA,TGTGCCAGCAGTCCCCGGGACAGACTCTATGGCTACACCTTC,CASSPRDRLYGYTF
TRBV6-1,NA,TRBJ1-1,NA,TGTGCCAGCAGTGAAGCGCTTGGGGCTGAAGCTTTCTTT,CASSEALGAEAFF
TRBV28,NA,TRBJ1-5,NA,TGTGCCAGCAATCATCTGGAACAGGGCAATCAGCCCCAGCATTTT,CASNHLEQGNQPQHF
TRBV5-1,NA,TRBJ2-1,NA,TGCGCCAGCAGCTTGGTTGTCGGGGGACTTAATGAGCAGTTCTTC,CASSLVVGGLNEQFF
TRBV6-1,TRBD2,TRBJ2-7,NA,TGTGCCAGCTGCGGGAGAGGCGGGATTACCGACGAGCAGTACTTC,CASCGRGGITDEQYF
TRBV28,NA,TRBJ2-7,NA,TGTGCCAGCAGTTTATATGGCTTCAACCACGAGCAGTACTTC,CASSLYGFNHEQYF
TRBV4-3,TRBD2,TRBJ2-7,NA,TGCGCCAGCAGCCAAGATGCTGGCGGGAGAGGTTACGAGCAGTACTTC,CASSQDAGGRGYEQYF
TRBV16,NA,TRBJ1-2,NA,TGTGCCAGCAGCCAATCCGGCAGGAATGGCTACACCTTC,CASSQSGRNGYTF
TRBV7-3,NA,TRBJ2-3,NA,TGTGCCAGCAGCCAACCGATTAGGGGTAGTACGCAGTATTTT,CASSQPIRGSTQYF
TRBV6-5,TRBD1,TRBJ1-2,NA,TGTGCCAGCACCCCGTACGGGACAGGGAATGGCTACACCTTC,CASTPYGTGNGYTF